These 29 T cell receptor beta chains were sequenced from one sample in a study of vaccination effects on CD4 cells after COVID-19. Cultured cells yielded isolated CD4+ T cells after 10 to 11 days. Vaccine administered to participants consisted of two doses of either BNT162b2 or mRNA-1273. Their specific antigens are unknown. Data came from immunoSEQ multiplex PCR; TCRdb stores just in-frame clones and leaves some out. In the table there are 37,000 or so clones, about 67% of which are singletons. The sample here was CD4+ T cells from PBMCs cultured without peptide, taken after COVID-19 vaccination. The origin of the receptors is a human donor who received a COVID-19 vaccine.

This clone was counted between two and nine times. The rearrangement links TRBV4-1 to TRBJ2-3, with TRBD1 as a possible D gene (5 bases). Deletions cut 0 bases from V and 3 bases from J, with 13 bases between. The CDR3 contains 16 residues. Germline assignment: CDR1 MGHRA and CDR2 YSYEKL. CDR3 in amino acids: CASSQERTTGTDTQYF. DNA for the CDR3: TGCGCCAGCAGCCAAGAGCGGACAACGGGTACAGATACGCAGTATTTT.

On this clone itself: Within the sample, other DNA sequences also encode this same CDR3. This chain joins TRBV19 and TRBJ1-5, with D unclear. The CDR3 consists of 13 residues. Per the germline V gene, CDR1 is LNHDA and CDR2 is SQIVND (reference sequence). Between the trimmed V and J ends, which lost 6 bases and 0 bases, there was a span of 6 bases. In DNA, the CDR3 is TGTGCCAGTAGCCCGTATAGCAATCAGCCCCAGCATTTT. Its translation: CASSPYSNQPQHF.

The chain links TRBV5-1 to TRBJ1-5; TRBD1 might be the D (6 bases). The length of the CDR3 is 14 residues. Trimming left V 2 bases short and J 5 bases short, with 11 bases between. Germline V gene data show CDR1 as SGHRS and CDR2 as YFSETQ. This CDR3 is CASSFWPGDQPQHF. DNA for the CDR3: TGCGCCAGCAGCTTTTGGCCAGGGGATCAGCCCCAGCATTTT.

The rearrangement uses TRBV5-1 and TRBJ1-6; no reliable D call. Germline CDR1 reads SGHRS; CDR2 reads YFSETQ. The germline V and J ends were trimmed by 0 bases and 14 bases, with 15 bases remaining between them. The CDR3 covers 14 residues. CDR3 in amino acids: CASSLAAAGKTLHF. CDR3 DNA: TGCGCCAGCAGCTTGGCAGCGGCAGGAAAGACCCTCCACTTT.

This chain links TRBV7-2 with TRBJ2-3; 9 bases are a match to TRBD2. The CDR3 has 17 residues. The germline gives CDR1 SGHTA, CDR2 FQGNSA. V dropped 6 bases and J dropped 6; count of bases not matched to a gene: 16. CDR3 sequence: CASSPRPLAGLGDTQYF. DNA of the CDR3: TGTGCCAGCAGTCCGAGGCCACTAGCGGGCCTAGGGGATACGCAGTATTTT.

This clone was seen only a few times. V gene TRBV6-1 combines with J gene TRBJ2-7; 7 bases map to TRBD1. Trimming took 1 base from V and 3 from J; bases not matched to a gene: 3. CDR1 is MNHNS and CDR2 is SASEGT in the germline V gene. The CDR3 totals 14 residues. The CDR3 region is CASSEVWDSYEQYF. For the CDR3, the DNA is TGTGCCAGCAGTGAAGTCTGGGACAGCTACGAGCAGTACTTC.

This chain connects TRBV25-1 to TRBJ2-7; TRBD1 matches at 7 bases. V trimming: 1 base; J trimming: 3 bases; junction bases outside the gene matches: 6. The CDR3 is made up of 15 amino acids. Germline loops: CDR1 MGHDK, CDR2 SYGVNS. The CDR3: CASSEWDSRIYEQYF. CDR3 nucleotides: TGTGCCAGCAGTGAATGGGACAGCCGTATCTACGAGCAGTACTTC.

The chain recombines TRBV7-9 with TRBJ2-3; TRBD2 aligns across 7 bases. Trimming took 1 base from V and 0 from J; bases not matched to a gene: 7. Per the germline V gene, CDR1 is SEHNR and CDR2 is FQNEAQ (reference sequence). This CDR3 is built from 17 residues. DNA of the CDR3: TGTGCCAGCAGCTTAGGGGCTAGCGGTCCTAGCACAGATACGCAGTATTTT. Protein product: CASSLGASGPSTDTQYF.

The V gene is TRBV5-5, the J gene TRBJ2-5, with D possibly being TRBD1 or TRBD2 (5 bases each). Germline assignment: CDR1 SGHKS and CDR2 YYEKEE (reference sequence). CDR3 length equals 14 residues. Trimming shortened V by 3 bases and J by 5 bases, and 14 bases separated the two germline ends. This CDR3 reads CASSSPTGRETQYF. The DNA for the CDR3 is TGTGCCAGCAGCTCGCCCACGGGGCGGGAGACCCAGTACTTC.

V and J are TRBV6-1 and TRBJ2-3; 11 nucleotides agree with TRBD2. V shed 4 bases, J shed 5 bases, and the junction held 2 bases outside the gene matches. This CDR3 is built from 14 residues. Germline V lookup: CDR1 MNHNS, CDR2 SASEGT. CDR3 in DNA: TGTGCCAGCAGTGTAGCGGGAGGGTTAGATACGCAGTATTTT. This gives the protein CASSVAGGLDTQYF.

The J gene is TRBJ1-1, the V gene TRBV19, with 9 bases matching TRBD1. The germline CDR1 and CDR2 sequences are LNHDA and SQIVND (reference sequence). V gave up 4 bases and J gave up 3 bases; unmatched junction bases: 6. There are 15 residues in the CDR3. The CDR3 loop reads CASSTQRTGDTEAFF. Here the CDR3 DNA reads TGTGCCAGTAGTACCCAAAGGACAGGGGACACTGAAGCTTTCTTT.

The chain is built from TRBV6-5 and TRBJ1-1; D not certain. The V end lost 0 bases, the J end lost 1 base, and 6 bases lay between the germline ends. Germline loops: CDR1 MNHEY, CDR2 SVGAGI. This CDR3 comprises 14 residues. CDR3 DNA sequence: TGTGCCAGCAGTTACTCTCGGACGAACACTGAAGCTTTCTTT. Amino acid sequence: CASSYSRTNTEAFF.

This sequence joins TRBV4-1 and TRBJ1-4; 12 bases fit TRBD1. The germline gives CDR1 MGHRA, CDR2 YSYEKL. CDR3 size: 17 residues. The trim removed 4 bases at V and 8 bases at J, leaving 11 bases unmatched. The CDR3 DNA reads TGCGCCAGCAGCCGAAATTGGCGGGACAGGGGGCCGGAAAAACTGTTTTTT. Translation gives CASSRNWRDRGPEKLFF.

This chain links TRBV5-1 with TRBJ2-1; tentative D call: TRBD2 (6 bases). Germline V gene sequence: CDR1 SGHRS, CDR2 YFSETQ. Trimming took 0 bases from V and 7 from J, leaving 20 bases between them. This CDR3 comprises 17 residues. As DNA, the CDR3 is TGCGCCAGCAGCTTGGTAACCGGAGGGTTTTCAATTAATGAGCAGTTCTTC. It is translated as CASSLVTGGFSINEQFF.

The V and J genes are TRBV18 and TRBJ2-7; maybe TRBD1 (5 bases). Looked up from germline, CDR1 is KGHSH and CDR2 is LQKENI. This CDR3 has 14 residues. V lost 0 bases, J lost 2 bases, and 8 bases lay in between. The CDR3 here is CASSPPAGTYEQYF. The CDR3 region has the DNA TGTGCCAGCTCACCACCGGCAGGGACCTACGAGCAGTACTTC.

The CDR3 DNA is TGTGCCAGTAAGGCTGGAGGGGGCAACTATGGCTACACCTTC. Translated, it gives CASKAGGGNYGYTF. The genes are TRBV19 and TRBJ1-2; 7 bases agree with TRBD1. CDR1 is LNHDA and CDR2 is SQIVND in the germline V gene (reference sequence). V shed 7 bases and J 2 bases; nucleotides not matched to a gene: 7. The CDR3 extends over 14 amino acids.

V and J are TRBV30 and TRBJ2-2; 7 bases are a match to TRBD2. Germline CDR1 is GTSNPN and CDR2 is SVGIG (reference sequence). The V gene end was trimmed by 5 bases and the J gene end by 1 base; junction bases not matched to a gene: 4. The CDR3 covers 14 residues. This chain's CDR3 is CAWGDYLNTGELFF. The CDR3 nucleotides are TGTGCCTGGGGGGACTATCTGAACACCGGGGAGCTGTTTTTT.

The table lists this clone with a count of one. The chain employs TRBV4-1 and TRBJ2-7, with D tentatively TRBD2 (6 bases). This CDR3 comprises 15 residues. Germline V gene sequence: CDR1 MGHRA, CDR2 YSYEKL. The V and J ends lost 1 base and 1 base respectively, with 11 bases between them. The CDR3 nucleotides are TGCGCCAGCAGCCAAGCCCCGGGAGATTCCTACGAGCAGTACTTC. Its protein is CASSQAPGDSYEQYF.

The chain has TRBV3-1 (or the pseudogene TRBV3-2) and TRBJ2-3; D remains ambiguous. V shed 1 base and J shed 2 bases, with 10 bases lying between them. Germline lookup yields CDR1 LGHDT and CDR2 YNNKEL (reference sequence). The CDR3 spans 15 residues. The CDR3 nucleotides are TGTGCCAGCAGCCAAGTTCTGCGGAACACAGATACGCAGTATTTT. This gives the protein CASSQVLRNTDTQYF.

CDR3 nucleotides: TGTGCCAGCAGTTACTCTTTGACAGGGGTGAACAATCAGCCCCAGCATTTT. Protein product: CASSYSLTGVNNQPQHF. This chain uses TRBV6-2 or TRBV6-3 with TRBJ1-5; 8 bases align to TRBD1. The CDR3 covers 17 residues. The J segment lost 3 bases and the V segment lost 0 bases, leaving 7 bases of the junction unmatched. In germline, CDR1 is MNHEY, CDR2 SVGEGT.

This chain links TRBV11-2 with TRBJ2-2, with 8 nucleotides matching TRBD2. The CDR3 consists of 15 residues. The germline V gene encodes CDR1 SGHAT and CDR2 FQNNGV. The junction had 8 bases not matched to a gene; V was cut back by 5 bases and J by 6 bases. CDR3 DNA sequence: TGTGCCAGCAGCCTCGTAACGGGGGGGCCCGGGGAGCTGTTTTTT. Protein sequence: CASSLVTGGPGELFF. The variable domain in full, completed from reference TRBV11-2 and TRBJ2-2, reads EAGVAQSPRYKIIEKRQSVAFWCNPISGHATLYWYQQILGQGPKLLIQFQNNGVVDDSQLPKDRFSAERLKGVDSTLKIQPAKLEDSAVYLCASSLVTGGPGELFFGEGSRLTVL.

The rearrangement links TRBV4-1 to TRBJ2-6; D might be TRBD1 or TRBD2, each matching 6 bases. The germline V and J ends were trimmed by 1 base and 0 bases, with 16 bases remaining between them. The CDR3 runs to 19 residues. Germline V gives CDR1 MGHRA, CDR2 YSYEKL. The CDR3, as DNA: TGCGCCAGCAGCCAAGGAGGCCGGGGGCCGAGCTCTGGGGCCAACGTCCTGACTTTC. It codes for CASSQGGRGPSSGANVLTF.

J is TRBJ1-5 and V is TRBV6-5, with D uncertain. The length of the CDR3 is 15 residues. V shed 6 bases and J shed 1 base, with 13 bases lying between them. The V gene's germline CDR1 is MNHEY and CDR2 SVGAGI. The DNA of the CDR3 is TGTGCCAGCAGGGTAATGAGGCAGAGCAATCAGCCCCAGCATTTT. Translated: CASRVMRQSNQPQHF.

V and J are TRBV19 and TRBJ2-5; D not certain. The ends were cut back, 6 bases at V and 3 bases at J, with 14 bases in the middle. This CDR3 contains 14 residues. Germline CDR1 is LNHDA and CDR2 is SQIVND (reference sequence). The CDR3 protein is CASRNIQVKETQYF. The CDR3 nucleotides are TGTGCCAGTAGGAACATTCAGGTAAAAGAGACCCAGTACTTC.

CDR3 amino acids: CASSLSRASTEAFF. The CDR3 DNA sequence: TGTGCCAGCAGCTTGTCCAGGGCGAGCACTGAAGCTTTCTTT. V and J are TRBV5-4 and TRBJ1-1; a possible D gene is TRBD1 (5 bases). Germline V gene data show CDR1 as SGHNT and CDR2 as YYREEE (reference sequence). The CDR3 loop spans 14 amino acids. Trimming cost V 1 base and J 4 bases, with 11 bases left between them.

The chain links TRBV19 to TRBJ2-2; D remains ambiguous. The CDR3 has 13 amino acids. Trimming cost V 9 bases and J 7 bases, with 15 bases left between them. Germline loops: CDR1 LNHDA, CDR2 SQIVND (reference sequence). The CDR3 reads CASSSSSVGELFF. CDR3 nucleotide sequence: TGTGCCAGCTCGTCCTCGAGTGTCGGGGAGCTGTTTTTT.

The V call is TRBV6-5, the J call TRBJ2-7; D is unclear. Trimming stripped 2 bases from V and 0 bases from J, with 14 bases between. The germline gives CDR1 MNHEY, CDR2 SVGAGI. CDR3 length: 16 amino acids. The DNA of the CDR3 is TGTGCCAGCAGTTACATCTCCCGGACGGCCTCCTACGAGCAGTACTTC. It is translated as CASSYISRTASYEQYF.

This chain connects TRBV10-1 to TRBJ2-1; 8 nucleotides agree with TRBD1. V lost 6 bases and J lost 3; bases outside the gene matches: 7. In germline, CDR1 is WNHNN, CDR2 SYGVQD (reference sequence). This CDR3 has 15 amino acids. The CDR3 sequence: CASSGGQAHYNEQFF. DNA of the CDR3: TGCGCCAGCAGCGGGGGACAGGCGCACTACAATGAGCAGTTCTTC.

The chain uses TRBV7-9 and TRBJ1-6, with 8 positions matching TRBD1. CDR1 is SEHNR, CDR2 FQNEAQ, per germline (reference sequence). The CDR3 length is 16 residues. The V segment lost 2 bases and the J segment 9 bases; nucleotides outside the gene matches: 9. CDR3 sequence (DNA): TGTGCCAGCAGCTTATGGGGGGGGACAGGAGGTTCACCCCTCCACTTT. Protein: CASSLWGGTGGSPLHF.